This TCR beta chain was sequenced during a study of blood T cell repertoires in COVID-19. Overall study context: Spain, Italy and the United States supplied samples that represented acute and convalescent COVID-19. T cells, B-cell-depleted T cells, or PBMCs provided the cDNA or gDNA that served as material.

CDR1 is SGHTA, CDR2 FQGNSA, per germline. Trimming stripped 6 bases from V and 0 bases from J, with 12 bases between. The CDR3 is 15 residues long. In the original workflow: How many nucleated cells were present was estimated from reference gene primer amplification. Assay used: immunoSEQ multiplex PCR; TCRdb lists only in-frame clones, some missing. That table supplies the V and J calls and clone size; D and trimming were determined from the DNA. The sample carries about 150,000 clones, 80% to 90% recorded once. Material for sequencing was peripheral blood. This TCR derives from a woman in her thirties or forties with acute or convalescent COVID-19. This chain connects TRBV7-2 to TRBJ2-1, with a possible D match to TRBD1 (5 bases). The CDR3 coding sequence is TGTGCCAGCAGACAAACAGGCAGCTCCTACAATGAGCAGTTCTTC. Its translation: CASRQTGSSYNEQFF.